The clone carrying this T cell receptor (beta chain) was picked up one time. This sample is drawn from a study of blood T cell repertoires in COVID-19. Turning to the study itself: COVID-19 samples from acute and convalescent phases originated in the United States, Italy and Spain. Sample material is recorded as cDNA or gDNA derived from T cells, B-cell-depleted T cells, or PBMCs.

Under the authors' procedure: Counts of nucleated cells, estimated from reference gene primer amplification, were obtained. TCRdb keeps only in-frame clones here, not all; method: immunoSEQ multiplex PCR. Clonal size and the V and J genes are those of that table, whereas D and trimming came from the DNA. This sample carries tens of thousands of clones, approximately 84% of them seen once, and the ten largest clones take more than 6%. The CDR3 has 13 residues. CDR1 and CDR2 (germline): MNHNS, SASEGT. Trimming stripped 2 bases from V and 12 bases from J, with 14 bases between. While infection was still active, Seattle patients were enrolled and then followed longitudinally.

V is TRBV6-1 and J is TRBJ2-1, with TRBD1 as a possible D gene (5 bases). The sequencing input was peripheral blood. This TCR was sampled from a man in his 70s with COVID-19, enrolled during active disease. The CDR3 bases are TGTGCCAGCAGTGAATATGGGCAGGGTAGGCAGTTCTTC. Translating it yields CASSEYGQGRQFF.